These 21 T cell receptor beta chains were all obtained from the same sample, sequenced in a study of beta chain features in type 1 diabetes. Expressed TCRB transcripts were sequenced, since all the RNA that had been isolated was reverse transcribed. Clones were read by immunoSEQ multiplex PCR, and TCRdb kept only the in-frame ones, dropping some. The profile covers around 300,000 clones, with about 8.5% appearing a single time and roughly 1% taken by the ten largest. The sample consisted of central memory CD4+ T cells from blood. The receptors come from a young woman in good health.

This clone was counted ten times or more. The chain uses TRBV7-2 and TRBJ2-7; 10 bases line up with TRBD1. Germline-derived CDR1 and CDR2 are SGHTA and FQGNSA. The CDR3 is 14 residues long. After removal of 3 bases from V and 5 bases from J, the junction contained 4 bases not matched to a gene. CDR3: CASSFDRGRDEQYF. CDR3 DNA sequence: TGTGCCAGCAGCTTCGACAGGGGGCGGGACGAGCAGTACTTC.

This CDR3 reads CASSLRGRWAGANVLTF. Here the CDR3 DNA reads TGTGCCAGCAGTTTAAGGGGCCGGTGGGCTGGGGCCAACGTCCTGACTTTC. The chain uses TRBV27 and TRBJ2-6, with D possibly matching TRBD1 (5 bases). The CDR3 loop spans 17 amino acids. The germline V gene has CDR1 MNHEY and CDR2 SMNVEV (reference sequence). V was trimmed by 2 bases and J by 2 bases, leaving 13 bases between them. Filled out from reference TRBV27 and TRBJ2-6, the complete variable domain reads EAQVTQNPRYLITVTGKKLTVTCSQNMNHEYMSWYRQDPGLGLRQIYYSMNVEVTDKGDVPEGYKVSRKEKRNFPLILESPSPNQTSLYFCASSLRGRWAGANVLTFGAGSRLTVL.

This clone was seen only a few times. The rearrangement links TRBV7-2 to TRBJ2-7; TRBD1 aligns across 9 bases. The CDR3 is made up of 15 amino acids. V shed 3 bases, J shed 1 base, and the junction held 4 bases outside the gene matches. From germline, CDR1 is SGHTA and CDR2 FQGNSA. DNA of the CDR3: TGTGCCAGCAGCTTCAGGGACAGGGCGTCCTACGAGCAGTACTTC. It encodes CASSFRDRASYEQYF.

The rearrangement uses TRBV11-3 and TRBJ2-7; D gene uncertain. In germline, CDR1 is SGHNT, CDR2 YENEEA. The CDR3 has 15 residues. V was pared by 0 bases and J by 0 bases, with 9 bases between. CDR3 sequence: CASSLEGIRSYEQYF. In nucleotides, the CDR3 is TGTGCCAGCAGCTTAGAGGGAATTCGCTCCTACGAGCAGTACTTC.

This clone was found a few times. This chain links TRBV13 with TRBJ2-2; D might be TRBD2 (5 bases). CDR3 length equals 14 residues. Per the germline V gene, CDR1 is PRHDT and CDR2 is FYEKMQ (reference sequence). Between the trimmed V and J ends, which lost 1 base and 3 bases, there was a span of 6 bases. CDR3 sequence reads: CASSLVRDTGELFF. The CDR3 DNA follows: TGTGCCAGCAGCTTAGTGCGGGACACCGGGGAGCTGTTTTTT.

This clone was seen a handful of times. The V call is TRBV18, the J call TRBJ2-4, with D possibly matching TRBD2 (6 bases). This CDR3 region has 15 residues. V was clipped by 2 bases and J by 12 bases, with 20 bases between them. CDR1 KGHSH and CDR2 LQKENI come from the germline V gene. In DNA, the CDR3 is TGTGCCAGCTCACCAACTAGGGGTTCGGAGGGCACTCAGTACTTC. It codes for CASSPTRGSEGTQYF.

J is TRBJ2-1 and V is TRBV7-9; D is possibly TRBD2 (6 bases). Trimming removed 0 bases at V and 4 bases at J, with 19 bases between. The CDR3 sequence is 18 residues long. Germline V gene lookup returns CDR1 SEHNR and CDR2 FQNEAQ (reference sequence). The CDR3 here is CASSLADLGLAGYNEQFF. The CDR3 DNA follows: TGTGCCAGCAGCTTAGCCGACCTGGGCCTCGCGGGATACAATGAGCAGTTCTTC.

This clone was picked up a small number of times. The rearrangement links TRBV25-1 to TRBJ2-3; tentative D call: TRBD2 (6 bases). Germline loops: CDR1 MGHDK, CDR2 SYGVNS. This CDR3 is 11 amino acids long. The V gene lost 6 bases and the J gene lost 11 bases, with 12 bases spanning the gap. This CDR3 is CASRRGDGQYF. The CDR3 DNA reads as TGTGCCAGCAGGCGCGGGGATGGGCAGTATTTT.

The table lists this clone with a few counts. This rearrangement joins TRBV7-2 to TRBJ2-1; no clear D. Germline loops: CDR1 SGHTA, CDR2 FQGNSA. The CDR3 consists of 12 residues. The V end lost 3 bases, the J end lost 4 bases, and 4 bases lay between the germline ends. CDR3 region: CASSFFYNEQFF. CDR3 DNA sequence: TGTGCCAGCAGCTTCTTTTACAATGAGCAGTTCTTC.

The chain employs TRBV5-1 and TRBJ1-1; TRBD1 aligns across 8 bases. CDR1 is SGHRS and CDR2 is YFSETQ in the germline V gene. There are 14 residues in the CDR3. Unmatched junction bases numbered 4, after V lost 0 bases and J lost 6 bases. The DNA for the CDR3 is TGCGCCAGCAGCTTGGGGACAGGGTCGGCTGAAGCTTTCTTT. Translating it yields CASSLGTGSAEAFF.

The chain combines TRBV6-5 with TRBJ2-3; D call uncertain. The CDR3 consists of 13 residues. Trimming took 6 bases from V and 4 from J, leaving 11 bases between them. Germline CDR1 MNHEY, CDR2 SVGAGI. The CDR3 region is CASRLSGADTQYF. The CDR3 DNA reads as TGTGCCAGCAGGCTATCGGGCGCAGATACGCAGTATTTT.

The rearrangement uses TRBV7-2 and TRBJ2-7, with D perhaps matching TRBD2 (6 bases). Trimming took 3 bases from V and 6 from J, leaving 12 bases between them. The CDR3 covers 13 residues. From germline, CDR1 is SGHTA and CDR2 FQGNSA. The CDR3 region has the DNA TGTGCCAGCAGCTTCGCTAGCGTAGGCGAGCAGTACTTC. It translates to CASSFASVGEQYF.

This clone was found a few times. The rearrangement links TRBV2 to TRBJ2-5, with 11 bases matching TRBD2. The CDR3 has 19 residues. The ends lost 0 bases at V and 2 bases at J; junction bases unmatched: 11. Germline loops: CDR1 SNHLY, CDR2 FYNNEI. The chain's CDR3 is CASSEAFGLAGGQQETQYF. CDR3 bases: TGTGCCAGCAGTGAAGCTTTCGGGCTAGCGGGGGGACAGCAAGAGACCCAGTACTTC.

This clone was picked up a small number of times. The rearrangement uses TRBV18 and TRBJ2-3, with 7 bases matching TRBD2. The germline V gene encodes CDR1 KGHSH and CDR2 LQKENI. The CDR3 is 17 amino acids. V gave up 0 bases and J gave up 1 base; unmatched junction bases: 7. The CDR3 DNA sequence: TGTGCCAGCTCACCACCTGAGAGTGGGGGGGGCACAGATACGCAGTATTTT. Translated, it gives CASSPPESGGGTDTQYF.

The chain joins TRBV5-6 to TRBJ2-1, with TRBD1 matching over 9 bases. The CDR3 contains 16 residues. Trimming took 4 bases from V and 8 from J; bases not matched to a gene: 13. Per germline, CDR1 SGHDT and CDR2 YYEEEE. The DNA for the CDR3 is TGTGCCAGCAGCCCACTGAGGGGACAGGGATTCGATGAGCAGTTCTTC. Its translation is CASSPLRGQGFDEQFF.

The gene calls are TRBV9 and TRBJ1-1; D is unclear. Germline CDR1 reads SGDLS; CDR2 reads YYNGEE. Trimming cost V 4 bases and J 6 bases, with 10 bases left between them. The CDR3 length is 12 residues. CDR3 nucleotides: TGTGCCAGCAGCTTGAGTCGCGCTGAAGCTTTCTTT. The encoded protein is CASSLSRAEAFF. Full variable domain (rest looked up from reference TRBV9 and TRBJ1-1): DSGVTQTPKHLITATGQRVTLRCSPRSGDLSVYWYQQSLDQGLQFLIQYYNGEERAKGNILERFSAQQFPDLHSELNLSSLELGDSALYFCASSLSRAEAFFGQGTRLTVV.

The V gene is TRBV19, the J gene TRBJ2-5, with TRBD1 matching over 7 bases. From germline, CDR1 is LNHDA and CDR2 SQIVND (reference sequence). The CDR3 runs to 14 residues. V trimming: 3 bases; J trimming: 1 base; junction bases outside the gene matches: 2. CDR3 amino acids: CASSIRDSQETQYF. CDR3 DNA sequence: TGTGCCAGTAGTATCCGGGACAGCCAAGAGACCCAGTACTTC.

This clone was picked up a small number of times. The chain joins TRBV18 to TRBJ1-5, with D tentatively TRBD1 (5 bases). Germline loops: CDR1 KGHSH, CDR2 LQKENI. V lost 6 bases to trimming and J lost 5 bases, with 11 bases between them. The CDR3 runs 13 residues. The DNA for the CDR3 is TGTGCCAGCTCGGACAAACCGGATCAGCCCCAGCATTTT. Its protein product is CASSDKPDQPQHF.

The gene calls are TRBV29-1 and TRBJ1-2; D uncertain. V gave up 0 bases and J gave up 1 base, with 21 bases separating them. The CDR3 loop spans 18 amino acids. Germline assignment: CDR1 SQVTM and CDR2 ANQGSEA. CDR3 region: CSVEDQYSFDGINYGYTF. DNA for the CDR3: TGCAGCGTTGAAGATCAGTATTCGTTTGATGGGATTAACTATGGCTACACCTTC.

This clone was counted only a few times. The chain uses TRBV6-5 and TRBJ2-3; the D is unclear. The CDR3 extends over 11 amino acids. Per germline, CDR1 MNHEY and CDR2 SVGAGI. Trimming pared 5 bases from V and 6 bases from J, leaving 6 bases between. The CDR3 DNA follows: TGTGCCAGCAGTGTGGCGGATACGCAGTATTTT. Translation gives CASSVADTQYF.

This clone was seen a few times. The chain couples TRBV25-1 to TRBJ1-2; perhaps TRBD1 as D (6 bases). Germline loops: CDR1 MGHDK, CDR2 SYGVNS. There are 16 residues in the CDR3. Trimming stripped 4 bases from V and 0 bases from J, with 15 bases between. This CDR3 reads CASSGAGARANYGYTF. Here the CDR3 DNA reads TGTGCCAGCAGTGGTGCGGGGGCGAGGGCTAACTATGGCTACACCTTC.